This T cell receptor beta chain comes out of a study of blood T cells in healthy people across ages. The length of the CDR3 is 15 residues. The germline gives CDR1 MNHEY, CDR2 SVGAGI. Then a second PCR, running about 6 to 12 cycles, was carried out with a sample-barcoded 5' primer and a J-beta primer mix. TCRdb reprocessed the 5' RACE reads via MiXCR and lists one record per CDR3 protein. This table has about 640,000 distinct CDR3 sequences, roughly three fifths appearing once. This receptor was obtained from a man aged 55-75 years in good health. V usage is TRBV6-5 and J usage is TRBJ2-5; TRBD1 aligns across 10 bases. The last part of the DNA fits TRBJ2-7 better; the J call may be wrong. Input material: blood. CDR3 residues: CASSYSGQGFYEQYF. The CDR3 DNA reads as TGTGCCAGCAGTTACTCGGGACAGGGGTTCTACGAGCAGTACTTC.